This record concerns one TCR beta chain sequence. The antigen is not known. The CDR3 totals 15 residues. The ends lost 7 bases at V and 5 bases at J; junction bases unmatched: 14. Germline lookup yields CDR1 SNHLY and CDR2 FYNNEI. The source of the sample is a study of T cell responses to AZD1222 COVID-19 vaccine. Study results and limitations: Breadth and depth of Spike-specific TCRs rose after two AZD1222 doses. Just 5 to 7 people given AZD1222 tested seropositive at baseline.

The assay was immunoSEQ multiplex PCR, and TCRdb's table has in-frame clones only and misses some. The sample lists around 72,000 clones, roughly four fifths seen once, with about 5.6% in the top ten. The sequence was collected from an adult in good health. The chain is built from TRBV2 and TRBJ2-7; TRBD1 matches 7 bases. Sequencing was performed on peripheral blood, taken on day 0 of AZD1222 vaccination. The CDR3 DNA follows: TGTGCCAGCATCTTTGGAACGACAGGGTTCGACGAGCAGTACTTC. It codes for CASIFGTTGFDEQYF.